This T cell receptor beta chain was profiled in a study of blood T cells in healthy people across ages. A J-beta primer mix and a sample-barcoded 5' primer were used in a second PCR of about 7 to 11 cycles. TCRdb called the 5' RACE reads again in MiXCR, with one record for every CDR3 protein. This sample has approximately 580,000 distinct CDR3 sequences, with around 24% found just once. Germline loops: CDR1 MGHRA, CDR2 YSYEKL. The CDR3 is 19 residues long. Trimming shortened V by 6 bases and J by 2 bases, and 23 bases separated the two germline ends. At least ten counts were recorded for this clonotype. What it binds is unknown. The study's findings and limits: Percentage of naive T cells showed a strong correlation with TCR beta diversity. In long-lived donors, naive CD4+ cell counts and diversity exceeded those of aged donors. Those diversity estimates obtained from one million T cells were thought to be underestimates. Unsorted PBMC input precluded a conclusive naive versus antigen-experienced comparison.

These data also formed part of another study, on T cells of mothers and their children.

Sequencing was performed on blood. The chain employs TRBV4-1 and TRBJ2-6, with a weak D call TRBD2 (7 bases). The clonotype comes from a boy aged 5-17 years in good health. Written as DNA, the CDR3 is TGCGCCAGCAGTAACCCTTTGGGAGGGGGTATTGCTGGGGCCAACGTCCTGACTTTC. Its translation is CASSNPLGGGIAGANVLTF.